Listed below are T cell receptor beta chains from one sample, sequenced in a study of blood T cell repertoires in COVID-19. Assay: immunoSEQ multiplex PCR; the TCRdb copy retains only in-frame clones and omits some. The sample lists about 210,000 clones, around 83% occurring once. The sequenced material came from peripheral blood. These receptors originate from a woman aged 70-85 years with COVID-19, enrolled during active disease. CDR3s include the opening cysteine and the closing phenylalanine or tryptophan. Each record gives: CDR3 length, D gene, V gene, J gene, clone size, CDR3 DNA, CDR3 protein. D genes are given only for firm matches. The size field is filled for only some rows; it gives once, few, many or a size class.

14	.	TRBV6-2/TRBV6-3	TRBJ2-5	few	TGTGCCAGCAGTTACATGAGTATTGGAGAGACCCAGTACTTC	CASSYMSIGETQYF
15	TRBD2	TRBV28	TRBJ2-2	.	TGTGCCAGCAGGACTAGCGGGGTTAACACCGGGGAGCTGTTTTTT	CASRTSGVNTGELFF
15	.	TRBV2	TRBJ1-4	.	TGTGCCAGCAGCGATAGACAGCAGGCGAATGAAAAACTGTTTTTT	CASSDRQQANEKLFF
15	.	TRBV18	TRBJ1-2	.	TGTGCCAGCTCACCAGCAACAGACAGGAACTATGGCTACACCTTC	CASSPATDRNYGYTF
14	.	TRBV9	TRBJ2-5	.	TGTGCCAGCAGTAAACAGGGGACTCGGGAGACCCAGTACTTC	CASSKQGTRETQYF
13	TRBD2	TRBV24-1	TRBJ2-1	.	TGTGCCACCCGGGGGGTTGCCTACAATGAGCAGTTCTTC	CATRGVAYNEQFF
15	TRBD1	TRBV7-8	TRBJ1-5	.	TGTGCCAGCAGCCTCGGACAGGGGGCTTATCAGCCCCAGCATTTT	CASSLGQGAYQPQHF
15	TRBD1	TRBV6-1	TRBJ1-2	.	TGTGCCAGCAGTGATTCGAAGACAGGGTATTATGGCTACACCTTC	CASSDSKTGYYGYTF
13	.	TRBV29-1	TRBJ1-5	.	TGCAGCGTTGCTATGAGTGGCAATCAGCCCCAGCATTTT	CSVAMSGNQPQHF
15	.	TRBV7-2	TRBJ2-3	.	TGTGCCAGCAGCCTGGACAGAAGTTACACAGATACGCAGTATTTT	CASSLDRSYTDTQYF
14	.	TRBV4-3	TRBJ1-4	once	TGCGCCAGCAGCCCACGGACAGTGAGTGAAAAACTGTTTTTT	CASSPRTVSEKLFF
16	TRBD2	TRBV5-6	TRBJ2-3	.	TGTGCCAGCAGCTTGTTTAGCGGGTCGGGCACAGATACGCAGTATTTT	CASSLFSGSGTDTQYF
19	.	TRBV15	TRBJ1-3	.	TGTGCCACCAGCAGAGATCAAAGAAGACAGGCAAGCTCTGGAAACACCATATATTTT	CATSRDQRRQASSGNTIYF
15	.	TRBV28	TRBJ2-7	once	TGTGCCAGCAGTTTAGCGGTCAGGGGAACTGACGAGCAGTACTTC	CASSLAVRGTDEQYF
15	.	TRBV28	TRBJ2-1	.	TGTGCCAGCAGTACCCCTAGAACAGGGACCGATGAGCAGTTCTTC	CASSTPRTGTDEQFF
14	TRBD1	TRBV25-1	TRBJ2-5	.	TGTGCCAGCAGTGACCCGGGACAGAGGGAGACCCAGTACTTC	CASSDPGQRETQYF
15	TRBD1	TRBV7-8	TRBJ1-5	.	TGTGCCAGCAGCTTACTGACAGGGAGCAATCAGCCCCAGCATTTT	CASSLLTGSNQPQHF
15	TRBD1	TRBV7-2	TRBJ1-6	few	TGTGCCAGCAGCTATGGGACAGTGAATAATTCACCCCTCCACTTT	CASSYGTVNNSPLHF
13	TRBD1	TRBV5-6	TRBJ1-5	.	TGTGCCAGCAGCGGACAGGCGAATCAGCCCCAGCATTTT	CASSGQANQPQHF
14	TRBD2	TRBV2	TRBJ2-1	.	TGTGCCAGCACTGAAGCGGGAGGGCCTGGTGAGCAGTTCTTC	CASTEAGGPGEQFF
13	.	TRBV4-3	TRBJ1-5	.	TGCGCCAGCAGCCAATCAAGCAATCAGCCCCAGCATTTT	CASSQSSNQPQHF
14	.	TRBV7-9	TRBJ1-3	.	TGTGCCAGCAGCTTCTTGGGGGGTAGGAACACCATATATTTT	CASSFLGGRNTIYF
15	TRBD2	TRBV10-3	TRBJ2-7	.	TGTGCCATCACTGGACTAGCGGGAGGTAGCTACGAGCAGTACTTC	CAITGLAGGSYEQYF
18	TRBD1	TRBV10-2	TRBJ1-4	.	TGCGCCAGCAGTGAGTCGCCCCTCGGGGGCAGGGGGAGTGAAAAACTGTTTTTT	CASSESPLGGRGSEKLFF
11	.	TRBV5-1	TRBJ1-1	.	TGCGCCAGCAGCTCACGGGGGGAAGCTTTCTTT	CASSSRGEAFF
14	TRBD2	TRBV7-2	TRBJ2-1	.	TGTGCCAGCAGCTTTGGGACTAGATACAATGAGCAGTTCTTC	CASSFGTRYNEQFF
16	.	TRBV4-1	TRBJ1-1	.	TGCGCCAGCAGCCCAGGCCCGGTGAAACAGATAGGAGGGGCTTTCTTT	CASSPGPVKQIGGAFF
14	.	TRBV18	TRBJ2-7	.	TGTGCCAGCTCACCAACCCCAGGGGCCTACGAGCAGTACTTC	CASSPTPGAYEQYF
18	.	TRBV4-1	TRBJ1-4	.	TGCGCCAGCAGCCTCCGGACCCCGGGGGGAGTCGCTAATGAAAAACTGTTTTTT	CASSLRTPGGVANEKLFF
16	.	TRBV5-5	TRBJ1-2	.	TGTGCCAGCAGCTTGGCCCTAGGACAGCAAAACTATGGCTACACCTTC	CASSLALGQQNYGYTF
15	.	TRBV7-6	TRBJ2-7	.	TGTGCCAGCAGCTTAGGGGCGGGAAAATCCTACGAGCAGTACTTC	CASSLGAGKSYEQYF
15	TRBD2	TRBV10-3	TRBJ2-7	.	TGTGCCATCAGTGAGCCGGGACTAGTATCGTACGAGCAGTACTTC	CAISEPGLVSYEQYF
17	TRBD2	TRBV5-1	TRBJ2-1	.	TGCGCCAGCAGCTCGGGAAGGACTAGCGGAGGGACCAATGAGCAGTTCTTC	CASSSGRTSGGTNEQFF
16	TRBD2	TRBV28	TRBJ2-5	.	TGTGCCAGCAGTGGTACCGGGACTAGCGGTTCCCCTTCCCAGTACTTC	CASSGTGTSGSPSQYF
13	.	TRBV19	TRBJ1-1	.	TGTGCCAGTATGGGCAGGGTGAGCACTGAAGCTTTCTTT	CASMGRVSTEAFF
13	.	TRBV7-2	TRBJ1-1	.	TGTGCCAGCAGCTTAGAGAGTTACACTGAAGCTTTCTTT	CASSLESYTEAFF
15	TRBD1	TRBV7-9	TRBJ1-1	.	TGTGCCAGCAGCTTACGGACAGGGGATGCTCAACGAGCTTTCTTT	CASSLRTGDAQRAFF
17	TRBD1	TRBV6-4	TRBJ2-2	.	TGTGCCAGCAGTGCAACCCCCGGACAGGGACCCCCCGGGGAGCTGTTTTTT	CASSATPGQGPPGELFF
14	.	TRBV18	TRBJ2-1	.	TGTGCCAGCTCACCGAACCAGGCCTACAATGAGCAGTTCTTC	CASSPNQAYNEQFF
13	.	TRBV24-1	TRBJ2-3	.	TGTGCCACCAGTGACGAAGCGGTAGATACGCAGTATTTT	CATSDEAVDTQYF
16	TRBD2	TRBV19	TRBJ2-1	.	TGTGCCAGTAGTATAATGAGTAGGACTAGCGGCAATGAGCAGTTCTTC	CASSIMSRTSGNEQFF
17	.	TRBV10-3	TRBJ2-1	.	TGTGCCATCAGTGCCCGGTCGGGGGAGGCAAACTACAATGAGCAGTTCTTC	CAISARSGEANYNEQFF
13	TRBD2	TRBV5-8	TRBJ2-7	.	TGTGCCAGCAGTATGCGGGGGACCTACGAGCAGTACTTC	CASSMRGTYEQYF
14	.	TRBV28	TRBJ1-1	.	TGTGCCAGCAGTAAGGCCCAGGGGCACACTGAAGCTTTCTTT	CASSKAQGHTEAFF
19	.	TRBV7-9	TRBJ2-7	few	TGTGCCAGCAGCTTAGGAAGACAGGCCTACTCCATATGGGTCCCCGAGCAGTACTTC	CASSLGRQAYSIWVPEQYF
18	TRBD1	TRBV18	TRBJ1-5	.	TGTGCCAGCTCACAGGACAGGGTTCGAACACCTCATTTGGAGCCCCAGCATTTT	CASSQDRVRTPHLEPQHF
13	.	TRBV7-2	TRBJ2-1	.	TGTGCCAGCAGCTTAACAGGGAGGGAATGGGAGTTCTTC	CASSLTGREWEFF
16	TRBD1	TRBV10-3	TRBJ1-5	.	TGTGCCATCAGTGAGTCGGCCGGGACAGGGGATCAGCCCCAGCATTTT	CAISESAGTGDQPQHF